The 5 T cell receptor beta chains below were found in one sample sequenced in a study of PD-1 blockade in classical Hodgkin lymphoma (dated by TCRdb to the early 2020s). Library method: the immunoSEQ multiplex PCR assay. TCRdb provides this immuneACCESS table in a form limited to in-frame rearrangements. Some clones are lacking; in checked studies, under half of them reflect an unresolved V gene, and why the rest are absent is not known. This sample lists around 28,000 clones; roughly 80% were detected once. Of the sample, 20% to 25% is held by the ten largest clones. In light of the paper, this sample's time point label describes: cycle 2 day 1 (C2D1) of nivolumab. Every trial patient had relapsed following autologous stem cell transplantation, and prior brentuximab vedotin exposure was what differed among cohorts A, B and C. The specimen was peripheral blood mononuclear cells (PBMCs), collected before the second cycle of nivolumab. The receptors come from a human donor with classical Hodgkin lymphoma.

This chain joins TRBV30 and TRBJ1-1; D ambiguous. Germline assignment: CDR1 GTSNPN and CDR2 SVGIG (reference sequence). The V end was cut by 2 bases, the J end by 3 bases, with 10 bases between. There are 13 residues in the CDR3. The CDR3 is CAWSPHTDTEAFF. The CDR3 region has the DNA TGTGCCTGGAGTCCTCACACGGACACTGAAGCTTTCTTT.

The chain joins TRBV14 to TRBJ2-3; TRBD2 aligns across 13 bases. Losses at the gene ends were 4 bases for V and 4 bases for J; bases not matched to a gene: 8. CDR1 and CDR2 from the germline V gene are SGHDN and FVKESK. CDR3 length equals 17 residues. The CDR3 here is CASSLRTSGSWADTQYF. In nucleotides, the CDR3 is TGTGCCAGCAGCCTTCGGACTAGCGGGAGCTGGGCAGATACGCAGTATTTT.

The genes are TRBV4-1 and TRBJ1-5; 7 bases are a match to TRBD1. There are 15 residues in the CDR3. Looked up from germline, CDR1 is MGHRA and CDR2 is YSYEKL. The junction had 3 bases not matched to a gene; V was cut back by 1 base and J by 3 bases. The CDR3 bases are TGCGCCAGCAGCCAAGTGGGACAGCCCAATCAGCCCCAGCATTTT. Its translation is CASSQVGQPNQPQHF.

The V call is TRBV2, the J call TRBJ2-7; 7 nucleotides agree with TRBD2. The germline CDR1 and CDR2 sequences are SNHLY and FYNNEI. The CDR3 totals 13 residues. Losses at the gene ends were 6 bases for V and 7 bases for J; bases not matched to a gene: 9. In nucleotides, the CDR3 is TGTGCCAGCAGGGAGGGAGGGCCCGGGGAGCAGTACTTC. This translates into CASREGGPGEQYF.

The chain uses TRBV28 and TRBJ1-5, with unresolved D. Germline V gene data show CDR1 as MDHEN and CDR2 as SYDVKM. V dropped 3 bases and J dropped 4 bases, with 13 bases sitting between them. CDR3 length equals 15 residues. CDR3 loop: CASSLNGPLNQPQHF. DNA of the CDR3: TGTGCCAGCAGTTTGAACGGACCTCTAAATCAGCCCCAGCATTTT.